Detailed here is one T cell receptor beta chain. Antigen specificity is unknown. The entry originates in a study of T cell responses to AZD1222 COVID-19 vaccine. Findings of the study overall: At study baseline, merely six AZD1222 recipients were seropositive. Spike was spanned by vaccine-associated CD4 TCRs, which were dominant at 160-218 and 743-854. Within unmutated variant regions lay the reported targets of nearly half of spike-specific TCRs.

This table comes from immunoSEQ multiplex PCR, and its TCRdb copy is limited to in-frame clones, with some not included. This sample yields around 94,000 clones, of which about 88% are seen a single time; 5% belongs to the top ten. Trimming removed 2 bases at V and 5 bases at J, with 8 bases between. Looked up from germline, CDR1 is SGHRS and CDR2 is YFSETQ. The CDR3 is 13 amino acids. The chain couples TRBV5-1 to TRBJ1-5, with no clear D. The specimen comprised peripheral blood, sampled on day 0 of AZD1222 vaccination. This clonotype was sampled from an adult in good health. The CDR3: CASSFIPDQPQHF. The DNA of the CDR3 is TGCGCCAGCAGCTTTATCCCTGATCAGCCCCAGCATTTT.